This T cell receptor beta chain was identified in a study of T cell clonotyping in hematopoietic cell transplantation. Per germline, CDR1 MNHNS and CDR2 SASEGT. CDR3 size: 14 residues. The V gene lost 6 bases and the J gene lost 4 bases, with 15 bases spanning the gap. For this clone: What it recognizes is unknown.

Only in-frame clones appear in the TCRdb table, and some are missing; sequencing was by immunoSEQ multiplex PCR. The repertoire consists of 65,000 to 75,000 clones, with approximately 94% occurring once and the leading ten covering about 1.5%. Study-level points and caveats: No sorting was done, leaving CD4 and CD8 contributions mixed.

The receptor's source is a man aged 45-60 years in good health. Some clones in this sample may be carry-over from other donors' samples. The V and J genes are TRBV6-1 and TRBJ1-1; possible D gene TRBD1, 5 bases. Material: peripheral blood mononuclear cells. CDR3 sequence (DNA): TGTGCCAGCAGATCTTTGGGGCAGCCCACTGAAGCTTTCTTT. This gives the protein CASRSLGQPTEAFF.